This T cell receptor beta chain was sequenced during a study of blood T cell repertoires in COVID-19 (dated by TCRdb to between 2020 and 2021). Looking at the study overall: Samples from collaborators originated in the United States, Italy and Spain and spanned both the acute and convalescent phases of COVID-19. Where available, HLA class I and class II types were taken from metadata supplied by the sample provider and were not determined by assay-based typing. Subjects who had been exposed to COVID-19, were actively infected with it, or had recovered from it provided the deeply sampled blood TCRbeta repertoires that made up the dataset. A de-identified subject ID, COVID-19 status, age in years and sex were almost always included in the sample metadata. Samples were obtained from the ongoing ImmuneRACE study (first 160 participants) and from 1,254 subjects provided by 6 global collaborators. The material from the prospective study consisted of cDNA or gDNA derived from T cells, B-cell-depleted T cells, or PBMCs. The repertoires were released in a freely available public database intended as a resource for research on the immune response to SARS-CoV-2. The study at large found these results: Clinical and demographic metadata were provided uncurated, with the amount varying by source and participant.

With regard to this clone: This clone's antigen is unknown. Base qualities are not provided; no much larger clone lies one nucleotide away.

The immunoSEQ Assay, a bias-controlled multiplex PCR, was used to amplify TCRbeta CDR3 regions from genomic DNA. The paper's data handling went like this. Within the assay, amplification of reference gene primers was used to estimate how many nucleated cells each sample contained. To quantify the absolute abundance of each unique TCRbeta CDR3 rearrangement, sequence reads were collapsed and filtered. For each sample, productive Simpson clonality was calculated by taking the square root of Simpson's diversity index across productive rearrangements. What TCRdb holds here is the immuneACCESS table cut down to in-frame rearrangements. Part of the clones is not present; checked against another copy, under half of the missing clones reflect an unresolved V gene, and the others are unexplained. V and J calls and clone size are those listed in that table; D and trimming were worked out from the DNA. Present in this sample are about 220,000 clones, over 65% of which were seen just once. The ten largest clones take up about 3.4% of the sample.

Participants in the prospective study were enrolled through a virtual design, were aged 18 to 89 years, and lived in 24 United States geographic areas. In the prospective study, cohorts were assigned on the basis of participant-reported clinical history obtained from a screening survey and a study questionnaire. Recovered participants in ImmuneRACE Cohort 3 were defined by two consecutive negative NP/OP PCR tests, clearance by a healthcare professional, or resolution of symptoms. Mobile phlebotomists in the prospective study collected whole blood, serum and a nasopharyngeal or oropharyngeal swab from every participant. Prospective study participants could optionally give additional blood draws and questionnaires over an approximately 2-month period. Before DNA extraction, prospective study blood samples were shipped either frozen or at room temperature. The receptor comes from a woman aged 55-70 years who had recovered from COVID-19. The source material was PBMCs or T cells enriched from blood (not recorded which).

The CDR3 in this case is CASSPRLAESTDTQYF. The nucleotide sequence reads TGTGCCAGCTCACCACGACTAGCGGAGAGCACAGATACGCAGTATTTT. The V and J segments used are TRBV18 and TRBJ2-3; 9 bases in the junction line up with TRBD2. Ends trimmed: V by 1 base, J by 0 bases; bases unmatched to a gene: 2. The CDR3 numbers 16 residues from cysteine through phenylalanine. This entry keeps only the CDR3 DNA: 48 bases, framed from base 1. In the germline V gene, CDR1 corresponds to KGHSH and CDR2 to LQKENI.